The rows below give T cell receptor beta chains drawn from one sample of a study of blood T cells in healthy people across ages. One entry per CDR3 protein, called by TCRdb with MiXCR from the 5' RACE reads. Of about 590,000 distinct CDR3 sequences in the sample, approximately 30% were seen once. Sequences were obtained from blood. All receptors derive from an elderly woman in good health. CDR3s include the opening cysteine and the closing phenylalanine or tryptophan. A D gene is named only where the DNA matches it firmly. The size entry is marked missing in some rows and otherwise reads once, few, many or a size class.

>13|TRBV10-3|many|TRBJ2-1|TRBD1
CAMRQGLENEQFF
TGTGCCATGAGACAGGGGCTTGAAAATGAGCAGTTCTTC
>13|TRBV30|NA|TRBJ1-2|NA
CAWRVGILYGYTF
TGTGCCTGGAGGGTGGGGATCCTCTATGGCTACACCTTC
>11|TRBV25-1|many|TRBJ2-3|NA
CASGLVSTQYF
TGTGCCAGCGGCCTCGTTTCGACGCAGTATTTT
>18|TRBV3-1|many|TRBJ2-7|TRBD1
CASSQGVFRTGKLHEQYF
TGTGCCAGCAGCCAAGGCGTTTTCCGGACAGGGAAGCTTCACGAGCAGTACTTC
>15|TRBV20-1|many|TRBJ1-6|NA
CSSSPTGHPNSPLHF
TGCAGTTCAAGTCCGACAGGCCACCCTAATTCACCCCTCCACTTT
>14|TRBV11-1|NA|TRBJ2-7|NA
CASSSHGVTYEQYF
TGTGCCAGCAGCTCACATGGAGTAACCTACGAGCAGTACTTC
>16|TRBV19|many|TRBJ2-4|TRBD2
CASSKHSGESKNIQYF
TGTGCCAGTAGTAAGCATAGCGGGGAATCCAAAAACATTCAGTACTTC
>13|TRBV2|many|TRBJ2-7|NA
CASSENIIYEQYF
TGTGCCAGCAGTGAGAACATTATCTACGAGCAGTACTTC
>14|TRBV9|NA|TRBJ1-5|NA
CASNARGGNQPQHF
TGTGCCAGCAACGCCCGGGGGGGCAATCAGCCCCAGCATTTT
>13|TRBV3-1|NA|TRBJ1-2|NA
CASSDTGRYGYTF
TGTGCCAGCAGTGACACAGGGAGGTATGGCTACACCTTC
>15|TRBV30|many|TRBJ2-5|TRBD2
CAWSPGTSGKETQYF
TGTGCCTGGAGTCCCGGGACTAGCGGAAAAGAGACCCAGTACTTC
>17|TRBV18|many|TRBJ1-4|NA
CASSPKGPLGANEKLFF
TGTGCCAGCTCACCAAAAGGCCCTCTTGGGGCTAATGAAAAACTGTTTTTT
>14|TRBV11-2|many|TRBJ2-4|NA
CASSPDLAKNIQYF
TGTGCCAGCAGCCCGGACTTAGCCAAAAACATTCAGTACTTC
>14|TRBV2|many|TRBJ2-5|TRBD1
CASTVGQGSETQYF
TGTGCCAGCACCGTAGGACAGGGATCGGAGACCCAGTACTTC
>16|TRBV6-1|NA|TRBJ1-2|NA
CASSQGREAANYGYTF
TGTGCCAGCAGCCAAGGCAGGGAGGCTGCTAACTATGGCTACACCTTC
>16|TRBV6-1|many|TRBJ2-3|NA
CASSEAQERLTDTQYF
TGTGCCAGCAGTGAAGCGCAGGAGAGACTCACAGATACGCAGTATTTT
>13|TRBV5-1|NA|TRBJ1-1|NA
CASSLTAPTEAFF
TGCGCCAGCAGCTTGACCGCTCCCACTGAAGCTTTCTTT
>17|TRBV7-6|many|TRBJ2-1|NA
CASSVKGRGVSYNEQFF
TGTGCCAGCTCCGTGAAGGGGCGAGGGGTATCCTACAATGAGCAGTTCTTC
>16|TRBV28|few|TRBJ2-1|TRBD1
CASSSPGQPPKDEQFF
TGTGCCAGCAGTTCCCCGGGACAGCCTCCTAAGGATGAGCAGTTCTTC
>15|TRBV6-5|many|TRBJ2-3|NA
CASSFGLPFTDTQYF
TGTGCCAGCAGCTTCGGACTTCCTTTCACAGATACGCAGTATTTT
>16|TRBV12-3/TRBV12-4|few|TRBJ2-2|TRBD1
CASSPGTGGSPGELFF
TGTGCCAGCAGTCCAGGGACAGGGGGCTCGCCCGGGGAGCTGTTTTTT
>16|TRBV3-1|NA|TRBJ1-3|NA
CASSQDPGSSGNTIYF
TGTGCCAGCAGCCAAGACCCGGGGAGCTCTGGAAACACCATATATTTT
>12|TRBV7-9|many|TRBJ2-7|NA
CASSLESSKQYF
TGTGCCAGCAGCTTAGAGAGCAGCAAGCAGTACTTC
>14|TRBV30|NA|TRBJ2-2|NA
CAWNGKVVTGELFF
TGTGCCTGGAATGGAAAGGTTGTCACCGGGGAGCTGTTTTTT
>15|TRBV6-1|few|TRBJ1-2|TRBD1
CASSGRTGGVYGYTF
TGTGCCAGCAGTGGTCGGACAGGGGGCGTCTATGGCTACACCTTC
>17|TRBV6-5|many|TRBJ1-2|TRBD1
CASSYSRQGARLSGYTF
TGTGCCAGCAGTTACTCTAGACAGGGGGCCCGTCTGAGTGGCTACACCTTC
>12|TRBV27|NA|TRBJ1-5|NA
CASSFAGQPQHF
TGTGCCAGCAGTTTCGCGGGCCAGCCCCAGCATTTT
>17|TRBV2|many|TRBJ2-3|TRBD2
CASPGLAARGAPDTQYF
TGTGCCAGCCCGGGACTAGCGGCCCGGGGGGCCCCAGATACGCAGTATTTT
>16|TRBV12-3/TRBV12-4|few|TRBJ2-7|TRBD2
CASRRTSGGAYNEQYF
TGTGCCAGCAGGCGGACTAGCGGGGGGGCTTACAATGAGCAGTACTTC
>16|TRBV14|NA|TRBJ2-7|NA
CASRLSGVSQAYEQYF
TGTGCCAGCAGATTATCCGGGGTCAGTCAAGCCTACGAGCAGTACTTC
>15|TRBV27|many|TRBJ1-5|NA
CASSANNRVNQPQHF
TGTGCCAGCAGTGCCAATAATCGGGTTAACCAGCCCCAGCATTTT
>14|TRBV7-6|many|TRBJ1-2|TRBD1
CASSATTGVGGYTF
TGTGCCAGCAGCGCAACGACAGGGGTTGGTGGCTACACCTTC